Listed below are T cell receptor beta chains from one sample, sequenced in a study of breast tumors, draining lymph nodes, adjacent tissues. TCRdb fed the multiplex PCR reads into MiXCR, producing one record per CDR3 protein. The data contain approximately 280,000 distinct CDR3 sequences, around 30% of them seen just once; the ten biggest clones take up more than 0.95%. The sample comprised axillary lymph node tissue. Receptors originate from a female donor with breast cancer. Some clones in this sample may be carry-over from other donors' samples. Each CDR3 is given with its conserved first and last residue. The D gene is left open where the match is weak. Clone sizes are given selectively: once, few, many, or a class where the clone is expanded.

many	TRBV9	TRBD1	TRBJ2-7	TGTGCCAGCAGCGTAACGGGACAGGAGATCTACGAGCAGTACTTC	CASSVTGQEIYEQYF
NA	TRBV24-1	TRBD1	TRBJ1-5	TGTGCCACCGGGACAGGGGTTCAGCCCCAGCATTTT	CATGTGVQPQHF
NA	TRBV29-1	NA	TRBJ2-5	TGCAGCGTTGAGTTAGACCGGGAGGAGACCCAGTACTTC	CSVELDREETQYF
NA	TRBV12-3/TRBV12-4	TRBD1	TRBJ1-1	TGTGCCAGCAGTTTAACCGGCAGGGGGCGGGAAGCTTTCTTT	CASSLTGRGREAFF
NA	TRBV5-1	TRBD1	TRBJ2-1	TGCGCCAGCAGATCCACAGGGGTGGCCCCCGATGAGCAGTTCTTC	CASRSTGVAPDEQFF
NA	TRBV12-5	NA	TRBJ2-3	TGTGCTAGTGGTTTGGACAGCACAGATACGCAGTATTTT	CASGLDSTDTQYF
few	TRBV6-1	NA	TRBJ1-2	TGTGCCAGCCGTAGGGCATTGGAGGGCCACTATGGCTACACCTTC	CASRRALEGHYGYTF
NA	TRBV25-1	TRBD2	TRBJ2-3	TGTGCCAGCAGTACTGAGAGACTAGCGGGAGATACGCAGTATTTT	CASSTERLAGDTQYF
many	TRBV6-2/TRBV6-3	NA	TRBJ2-5	TGTGCCAGCAGTTACCATCGGACTCAAGAGACCCAGTACTTC	CASSYHRTQETQYF
many	TRBV20-1	TRBD2	TRBJ2-2	TGCAGTGCTAGAGATCTGAGACTAGCGGGAGTCGGTTGGACCGGGGAGCTGTTTTTT	CSARDLRLAGVGWTGELFF
many	TRBV6-6	NA	TRBJ2-6	TGTGCCAGCAGTCCCAAGGGCGGGGCCAACGTCCTGACTTTC	CASSPKGGANVLTF
NA	TRBV24-1	NA	TRBJ2-2	TGTGCCACCAGCGTTGTAGGAGCGAACACCGGGGAGCTGTTTTTT	CATSVVGANTGELFF
many	TRBV19	NA	TRBJ2-3	TGTGCCAGTAGTTCCGGAGGGCCGAAGTATTTT	CASSSGGPKYF
many	TRBV7-8	TRBD2	TRBJ2-2	TGTGCCAGCAGCCAACCGTCTAGCGGCACCGGGGAGCTGTTTTTT	CASSQPSSGTGELFF
many	TRBV2	NA	TRBJ1-5	TGTGCCAGCAGTGAAGAGATCCCTGATAGACAGCCCCAGCATTTT	CASSEEIPDRQPQHF
NA	TRBV12-3/TRBV12-4	TRBD1	TRBJ1-2	TGTGCCAGCAGAAACAATCGGGACAGGGGAAATGGCTACACCTTC	CASRNNRDRGNGYTF
many	TRBV29-1	NA	TRBJ2-7	TGCAGCGTCAGTGGGGGAACCTACGAGCAGTACTTC	CSVSGGTYEQYF
NA	TRBV20-1	NA	TRBJ1-5	TGCAGTGGCATGCCTAGCGGGAGACAGCTATCAACGGCCCAGCATTTT	CSGMPSGRQLSTAQHF
many	TRBV7-2	NA	TRBJ2-7	TGTGCCAGCAGCAGGACGGGGCAGGGGACCTACGAGCAGTACTTC	CASSRTGQGTYEQYF
many	TRBV27	NA	TRBJ2-2	TGTGCCAGCAGTTTACGGGCAATCACCGGGGAGCTGTTTTTT	CASSLRAITGELFF
NA	TRBV20-1	NA	TRBJ2-2	TGCAGTGCTAGAGTGGAGGAGTCGGCCGGGGAGCTGTTTTTT	CSARVEESAGELFF
many	TRBV9	TRBD2	TRBJ2-1	TGTGCCAGCAGCGTAGTGGGACTAGCGCACTACAATGAGCAGTTCTTC	CASSVVGLAHYNEQFF
NA	TRBV9	TRBD2	TRBJ2-7	TGTGCCAGCAGTTTATCGGGATCGGGACTAGCAGCCTACGAGCAGTACTTC	CASSLSGSGLAAYEQYF
many	TRBV19	TRBD1	TRBJ2-7	TGTGCCAGTAGCAATTCCGCAGGGGGCCCCTACGAGCAGTACTTC	CASSNSAGGPYEQYF
many	TRBV20-1	NA	TRBJ2-5	TGCAGTGCTAGACTAGAATGGAGGGAAGAGACCCAGTACTTC	CSARLEWREETQYF
NA	TRBV3-1	NA	TRBJ2-7	TGTGCCAGCAGCCATCTACAGGGCTACGAGCAGTACTTC	CASSHLQGYEQYF
many	TRBV12-5	NA	TRBJ2-5	TGTGCTAGTGGTTTGTTGGAGACCCAGTACTTC	CASGLLETQYF
many	TRBV6-4	NA	TRBJ2-1	TGTGCCAGCAGTATTGAGCTCTTTTATTATGAGCAGTTCTTC	CASSIELFYYEQFF
many	TRBV29-1	TRBD2	TRBJ2-5	TGCAGCGTTTCCTTTGCGGGAGAGGGGACCCAGTACTTC	CSVSFAGEGTQYF
many	TRBV19	NA	TRBJ1-2	TGTGCCAGTAGTATAAGGGGTGGCTATGGCTACACCTTC	CASSIRGGYGYTF
many	TRBV4-2	NA	TRBJ2-1	TGTGCCAGCAGCCAAGAGCGCCTGACCCCCTACAATGAGCAGTTCTTC	CASSQERLTPYNEQFF
many	TRBV19	NA	TRBJ1-3	TGTGCCAGTAGTTGGAAGCCTGGAAACACCATATATTTT	CASSWKPGNTIYF
many	TRBV6-5	TRBD1	TRBJ2-7	TGTGCCAGCCGCGGGACAGGGTTGTACGAGCAGTACTTC	CASRGTGLYEQYF
few	TRBV30	TRBD1	TRBJ2-5	TGTGCCTTCGGGACAGGGGGCATGGAGACCCAGTACTTC	CAFGTGGMETQYF
NA	TRBV6-6	TRBD1	TRBJ1-2	TGTGCCAGCAGTTACTTCGCCGGGACAGGGAACTATGGCTACACCTTC	CASSYFAGTGNYGYTF